This T cell receptor (beta chain) was documented in a study of immune evolution from preneoplasia to lung adenocarcinoma (dated by TCRdb to the early 2020s). For the wider study: No AAH lesions showed HLA loss of heterozygosity, compared with about 6.3% of AIS, approximately 15% of MIA and under 35% of ADC lesions. The study used immune gene expression, TCR sequencing and multiplex immunofluorescence to profile the immune contexture of lung adenocarcinoma precursors and invasive adenocarcinoma. Resected precursor lesions (AAH, AIS, MIA) and invasive adenocarcinomas were compared with paired morphologically normal lung tissue. Sample size was based on specimen availability rather than a prior power calculation. The immune data were integrated with whole exome sequencing and methylation data from the same cohort of nodules. In total, the cohort included 50 to 65 patients with pulmonary nodules, all of whom underwent surgical resection. TCR sequencing data came from about 52 patients. According to the study, 95 to 120 samples went through TCR sequencing. POLYSOLVER was used to infer Class I HLA alleles from exome data, and LOHHLA was used to detect allele-specific HLA loss.

Its CDR3 holds 15 amino acids, cysteine through phenylalanine. The CDR3 DNA has 45 bases and is translated from base 1. Reading the germline V gene (reference sequence) gives CDR1 MNHEY and CDR2 SMNVEV. The junction shows trimming of 6 bases on V and 5 bases on J, and the gene matches do not reach 7 bases of it. For this clone: Its antigen remains unidentified. No base quality values were provided; no much bigger clone lies one nucleotide off.

The research as a whole found: Findings were based on association rather than direct causation; larger cohorts with long-term follow-up and longitudinal biopsies were deemed needed. Because all patients came from Japan and China, whether the findings apply to Western populations was uncertain. Top T cell clone frequencies were highest in normal lung and appeared to decrease progressively from AAH through AIS, MIA and invasive adenocarcinoma. Clonality was highest in normal lung, while later-stage lesions appeared to show lower clonality but higher T cell density and diversity. Compared with EGFR-mutant or double wild-type lesions, KRAS-mutant nodules had the highest T cell clonality.

The patients had resection in Japan or China between about 2013 and 2017. Two lung cancer pathologists independently reviewed H&E slides to confirm the histologic diagnosis of every case. For nucleic acid extraction, premalignant or tumor cells were enriched by macro-dissection following pathologic assessment. The AllPrep DNA/RNA FFPE Kit was used to isolate DNA from FFPE tissue. TCR beta CDR3 regions were sequenced from DNA using the immunoSEQ hsTCRbeta Kit. Regarding the original processing steps: The ImmunoSEQ Analyzer was used to analyse the TCR sequencing data. T cell clonality was defined as 1 minus Pielou's evenness computed on productive rearrangements. To measure T cell diversity, the inverse Simpson index was applied to productive templates. T cell density was expressed as TCR beta template counts normalized to usable DNA, with usable DNA estimated by amplifying and sequencing housekeeping genes. Two-sided Kruskal-Wallis tests were used to compare TCR metrics across histologic stages. The clones in this table, taken by TCRdb from immuneACCESS, are in-frame only. Not every clone is retained; where verified, under half of the shortfall comes from an unresolved V gene, and the cause of the rest is unknown. Clone size and the V and J calls come from that table; the DNA yielded D and trimming. This sample holds roughly 40,000 clones; 74% were observed only once. The top ten clones comprise around 6.1% of the sample.

The source material was FFPE invasive lung adenocarcinoma tissue. Taken with the paper, the label for cell subset or site translates to: frankly invasive lung adenocarcinoma (ADC). The clonotype was recovered from a person between 60 and 70 years old with lung adenocarcinoma. The V and J segments used are TRBV27 and TRBJ2-3, with 11 bases in between that match TRBD2. The nucleotide sequence is TGTGCCAGCAGGACCTTAGCGGGAGGGCGAGATACGCAGTATTTT. Translated, this is CASRTLAGGRDTQYF.